Given below is one T cell receptor beta chain in context. This record belongs to a study of CD4+ T cells in melanoma. Per the germline V gene, CDR1 is MNHEY and CDR2 is SMNVEV (reference sequence). This CDR3 region has 15 residues. Trimming shortened V by 9 bases and J by 4 bases, and 18 bases separated the two germline ends. Data came from immunoSEQ multiplex PCR; TCRdb stores just in-frame clones and leaves some out. The sample comprises fewer than 11,000 clones, roughly 80% of which are singletons, and around 20% rests with the top ten. The sequenced sample consisted of cells from a culture (not recorded whether cultured in vitro). The sequence derives from a human donor with melanoma. The chain uses TRBV27 and TRBJ2-2, with D possibly TRBD2 on 6 matching bases. The CDR3 DNA is TGTGCCAGTCGACGGGCACGGGGGAGCACCGGGGAGCTGTTTTTT. Its translation is CASRRARGSTGELFF.